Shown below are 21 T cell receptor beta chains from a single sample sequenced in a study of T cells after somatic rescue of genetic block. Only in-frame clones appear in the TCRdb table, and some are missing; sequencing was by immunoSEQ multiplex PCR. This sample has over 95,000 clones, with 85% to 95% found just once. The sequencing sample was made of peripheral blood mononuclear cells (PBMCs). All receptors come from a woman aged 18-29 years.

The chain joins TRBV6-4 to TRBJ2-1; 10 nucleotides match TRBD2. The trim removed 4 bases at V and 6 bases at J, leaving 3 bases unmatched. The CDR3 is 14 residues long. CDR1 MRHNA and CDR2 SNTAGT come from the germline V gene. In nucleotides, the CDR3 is TGTGCCAGCAGTGCTAGCGGGGGAGGCAATGAGCAGTTCTTC. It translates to CASSASGGGNEQFF.

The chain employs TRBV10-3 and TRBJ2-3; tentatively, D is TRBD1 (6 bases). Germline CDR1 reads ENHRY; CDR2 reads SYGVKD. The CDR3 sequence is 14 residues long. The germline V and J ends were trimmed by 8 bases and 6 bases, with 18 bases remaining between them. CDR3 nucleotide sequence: TGTGCCATCTCCGAAGCGAAGGGGGAGGATACGCAGTATTTT. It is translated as CAISEAKGEDTQYF.

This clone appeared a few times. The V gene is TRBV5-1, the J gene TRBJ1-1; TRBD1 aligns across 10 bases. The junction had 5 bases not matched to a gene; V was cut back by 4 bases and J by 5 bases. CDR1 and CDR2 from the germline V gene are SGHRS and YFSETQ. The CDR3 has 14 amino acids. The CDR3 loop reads CASSVTDRGTEAFF. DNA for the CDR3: TGCGCCAGCAGCGTAACGGACAGGGGGACTGAAGCTTTCTTT.

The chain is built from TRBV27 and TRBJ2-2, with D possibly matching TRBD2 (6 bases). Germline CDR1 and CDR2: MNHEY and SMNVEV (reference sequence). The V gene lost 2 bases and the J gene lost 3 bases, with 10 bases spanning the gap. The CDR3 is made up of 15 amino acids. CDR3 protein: CASSLEGTYTGELFF. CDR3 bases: TGTGCCAGCAGTTTAGAAGGGACTTACACCGGGGAGCTGTTTTTT.

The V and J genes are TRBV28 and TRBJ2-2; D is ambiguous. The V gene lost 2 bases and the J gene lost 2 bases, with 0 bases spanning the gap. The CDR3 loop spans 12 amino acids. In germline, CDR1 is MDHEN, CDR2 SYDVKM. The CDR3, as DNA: TGTGCCAGCAGTTTAAACACCGGGGAGCTGTTTTTT. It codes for CASSLNTGELFF.

CDR3 in amino acids: CASSSGGGSSYEQYF. The CDR3 nucleotides read TGTGCCAGCAGCTCCGGAGGGGGATCCTCCTACGAGCAGTACTTC. The chain is built from TRBV5-4 and TRBJ2-7; D may be TRBD1 or TRBD2 (6 bases each). Trimming removed 3 bases from V and 0 bases from J, with 13 bases in between. This CDR3 spans 15 amino acids. Germline-derived CDR1 and CDR2 are SGHNT and YYREEE (reference sequence).

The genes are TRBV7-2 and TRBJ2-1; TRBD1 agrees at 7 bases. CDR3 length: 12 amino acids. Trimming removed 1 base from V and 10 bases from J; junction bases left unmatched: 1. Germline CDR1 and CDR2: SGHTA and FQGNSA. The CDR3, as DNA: TGTGCCAGCAGCTTAGAGGGACAGGAGCAGTTCTTC. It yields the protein CASSLEGQEQFF.

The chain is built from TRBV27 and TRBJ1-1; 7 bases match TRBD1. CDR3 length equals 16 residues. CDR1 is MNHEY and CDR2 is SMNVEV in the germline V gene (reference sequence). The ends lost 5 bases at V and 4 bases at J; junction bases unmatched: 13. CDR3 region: CASSPGAYRGPTEAFF. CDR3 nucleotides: TGTGCCAGCAGTCCAGGGGCCTACAGGGGCCCCACTGAAGCTTTCTTT.

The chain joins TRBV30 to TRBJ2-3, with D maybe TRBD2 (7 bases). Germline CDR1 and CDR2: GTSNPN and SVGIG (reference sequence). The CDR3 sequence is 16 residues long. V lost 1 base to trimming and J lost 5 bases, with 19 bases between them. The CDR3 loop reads CAWSEWGGAAGDTQYF. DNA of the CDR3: TGTGCCTGGAGTGAGTGGGGGGGGGCCGCCGGAGATACGCAGTATTTT.

CDR3 nucleotides: TGTGCCACCAGCAGAGAGGTTAGCGGGGACAATGAGCAGTTCTTC. Translated: CATSREVSGDNEQFF. The V gene is TRBV15, the J gene TRBJ2-1; 8 nucleotides align to TRBD2. V lost 0 bases to trimming and J lost 5 bases; unmatched junction nucleotides: 3. The germline V gene encodes CDR1 LNHNV and CDR2 YYDKDF (reference sequence). The CDR3 is 15 amino acids.

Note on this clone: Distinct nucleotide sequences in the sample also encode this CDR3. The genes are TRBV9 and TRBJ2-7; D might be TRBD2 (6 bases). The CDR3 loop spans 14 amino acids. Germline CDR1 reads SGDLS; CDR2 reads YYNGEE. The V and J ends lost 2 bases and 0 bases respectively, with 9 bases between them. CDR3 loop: CASSVTGGSYEQYF. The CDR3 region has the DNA TGTGCCAGCAGCGTTACCGGGGGCTCCTACGAGCAGTACTTC.

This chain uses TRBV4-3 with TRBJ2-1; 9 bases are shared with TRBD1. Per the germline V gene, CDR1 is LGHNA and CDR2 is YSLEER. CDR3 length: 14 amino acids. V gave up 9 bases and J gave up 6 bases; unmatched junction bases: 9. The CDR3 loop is CASAGDRVFNEQFF. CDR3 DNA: TGCGCCAGTGCGGGGGACAGGGTGTTCAATGAGCAGTTCTTC.

CDR3 amino acids: CASSQVGITGYTF. Written as DNA, the CDR3 is TGCGCCAGCAGCCAAGTGGGGATTACCGGCTACACCTTC. This chain links TRBV4-3 with TRBJ1-2; D call uncertain. The CDR3 is 13 residues long. Trimming stripped 1 base from V and 8 bases from J, with 11 bases between. In germline, CDR1 is LGHNA, CDR2 YSLEER.

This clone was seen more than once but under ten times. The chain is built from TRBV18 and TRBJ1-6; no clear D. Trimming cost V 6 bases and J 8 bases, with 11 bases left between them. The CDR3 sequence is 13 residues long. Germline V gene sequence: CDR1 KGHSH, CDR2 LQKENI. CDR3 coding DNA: TGTGCCAGCTCCCCCAATAGCGATTCACCCCTCCACTTT. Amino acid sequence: CASSPNSDSPLHF.

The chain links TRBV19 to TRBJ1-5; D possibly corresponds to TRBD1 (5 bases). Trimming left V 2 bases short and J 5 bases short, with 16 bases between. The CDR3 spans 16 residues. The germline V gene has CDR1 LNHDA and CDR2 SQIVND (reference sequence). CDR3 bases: TGTGCCAGTAGTATAAATTCAGGGTTTGAGGATCAGCCCCAGCATTTT. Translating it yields CASSINSGFEDQPQHF.

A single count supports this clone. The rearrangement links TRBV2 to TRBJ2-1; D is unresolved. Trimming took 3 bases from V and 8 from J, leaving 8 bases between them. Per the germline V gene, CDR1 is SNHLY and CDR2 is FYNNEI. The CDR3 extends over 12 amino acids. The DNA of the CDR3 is TGTGCCAGCAGTGACAGGAATCATGAGCAGTTCTTC. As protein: CASSDRNHEQFF.

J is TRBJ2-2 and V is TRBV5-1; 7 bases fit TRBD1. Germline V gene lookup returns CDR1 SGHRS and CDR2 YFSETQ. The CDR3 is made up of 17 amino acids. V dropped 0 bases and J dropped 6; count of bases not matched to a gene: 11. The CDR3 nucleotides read TGCGCCAGCAGCTTGGGTAACAGGGGAGTGACGGCCGGGGAGCTGTTTTTT. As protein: CASSLGNRGVTAGELFF.

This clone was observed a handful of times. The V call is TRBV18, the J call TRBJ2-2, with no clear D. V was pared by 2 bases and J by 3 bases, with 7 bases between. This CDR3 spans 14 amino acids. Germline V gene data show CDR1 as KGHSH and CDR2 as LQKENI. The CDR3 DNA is TGTGCCAGCTCACCAGGGGTGGACACCGGGGAGCTGTTTTTT. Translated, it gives CASSPGVDTGELFF.

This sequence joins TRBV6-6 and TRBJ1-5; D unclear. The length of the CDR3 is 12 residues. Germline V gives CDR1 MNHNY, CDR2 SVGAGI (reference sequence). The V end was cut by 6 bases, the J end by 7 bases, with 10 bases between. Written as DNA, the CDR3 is TGTGCCAGCAGCCAAACTGGACAGCCCCAGCATTTT. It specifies CASSQTGQPQHF.

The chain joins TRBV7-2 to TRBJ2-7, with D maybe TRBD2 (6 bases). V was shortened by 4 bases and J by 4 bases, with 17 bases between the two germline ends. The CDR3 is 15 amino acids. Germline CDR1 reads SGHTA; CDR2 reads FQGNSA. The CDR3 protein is CASSSRTIEGYEQYF. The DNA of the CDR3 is TGTGCCAGCAGCTCTCGGACTATCGAGGGGTACGAGCAGTACTTC.

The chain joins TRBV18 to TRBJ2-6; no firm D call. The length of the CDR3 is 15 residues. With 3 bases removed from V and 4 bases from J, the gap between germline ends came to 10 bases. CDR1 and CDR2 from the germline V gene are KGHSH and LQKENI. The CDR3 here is CASSPILSGANVLTF. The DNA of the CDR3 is TGTGCCAGCTCACCGATCCTTAGCGGGGCCAACGTCCTGACTTTC.